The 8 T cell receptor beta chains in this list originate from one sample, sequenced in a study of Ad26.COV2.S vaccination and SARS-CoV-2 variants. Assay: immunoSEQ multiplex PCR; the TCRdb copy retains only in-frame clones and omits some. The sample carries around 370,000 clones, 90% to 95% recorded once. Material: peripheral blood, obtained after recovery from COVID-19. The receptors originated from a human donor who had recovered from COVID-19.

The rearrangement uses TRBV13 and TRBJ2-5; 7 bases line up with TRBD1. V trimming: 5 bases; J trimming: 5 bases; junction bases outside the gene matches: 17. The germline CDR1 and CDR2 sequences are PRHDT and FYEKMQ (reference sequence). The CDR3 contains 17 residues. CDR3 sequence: CASSLDRTGQGVETQYF. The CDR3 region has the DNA TGTGCCAGCAGCCTGGACAGGACCGGTCAAGGGGTGGAGACCCAGTACTTC. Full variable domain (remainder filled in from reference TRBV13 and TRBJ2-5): AAGVIQSPRHLIKEKRETATLKCYPIPRHDTVYWYQQGPGQDPQFLISFYEKMQSDKGSIPDRFSAQQFSDYHSELNMSSLELGDSALYFCASSLDRTGQGVETQYFGPGTRLLVL.

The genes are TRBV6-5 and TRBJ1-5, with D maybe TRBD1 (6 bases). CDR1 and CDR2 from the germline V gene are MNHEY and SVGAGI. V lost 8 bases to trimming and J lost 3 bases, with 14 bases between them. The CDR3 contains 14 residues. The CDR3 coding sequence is TGTGCCAGCTTGGTTGCGGGACACAATCAGCCCCAGCATTTT. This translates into CASLVAGHNQPQHF.

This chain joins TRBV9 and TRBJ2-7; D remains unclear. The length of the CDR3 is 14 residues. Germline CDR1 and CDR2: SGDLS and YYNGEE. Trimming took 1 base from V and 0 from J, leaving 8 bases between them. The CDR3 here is CASSVSTASYEQYF. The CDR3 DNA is TGTGCCAGCAGCGTATCTACAGCCTCCTACGAGCAGTACTTC.

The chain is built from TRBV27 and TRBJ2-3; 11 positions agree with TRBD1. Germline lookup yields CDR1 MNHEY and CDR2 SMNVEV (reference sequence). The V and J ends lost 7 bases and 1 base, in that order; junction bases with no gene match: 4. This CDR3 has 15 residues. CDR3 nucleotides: TGTGCCAGCACCCAGGGACAGGGGGGCACAGATACGCAGTATTTT. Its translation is CASTQGQGGTDTQYF.

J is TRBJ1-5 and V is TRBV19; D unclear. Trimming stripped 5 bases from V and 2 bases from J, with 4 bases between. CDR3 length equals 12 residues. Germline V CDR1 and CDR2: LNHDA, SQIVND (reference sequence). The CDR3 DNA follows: TGTGCCAGTAGTTACGGCAATCAGCCCCAGCATTTT. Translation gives CASSYGNQPQHF.

The CDR3 DNA sequence: TGCGCCAGCAGCTCCGGACTAGCGGGGGGGCTCAATGAGCAGTTCTTC. Amino acid sequence: CASSSGLAGGLNEQFF. The genes are TRBV5-1 and TRBJ2-1; 15 nucleotides agree with TRBD2. This CDR3 contains 16 residues. In germline, CDR1 is SGHRS, CDR2 YFSETQ. Trimming at V came to 3 bases and at J to 6 bases, leaving 4 bases not matched to a gene.

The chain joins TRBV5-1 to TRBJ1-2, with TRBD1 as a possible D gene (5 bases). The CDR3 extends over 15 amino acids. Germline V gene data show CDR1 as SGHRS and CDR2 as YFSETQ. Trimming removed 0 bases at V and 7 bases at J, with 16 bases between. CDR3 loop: CASSLAPGREGGYTF. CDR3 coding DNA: TGCGCCAGCAGCTTGGCCCCTGGCAGGGAAGGTGGCTACACCTTC.

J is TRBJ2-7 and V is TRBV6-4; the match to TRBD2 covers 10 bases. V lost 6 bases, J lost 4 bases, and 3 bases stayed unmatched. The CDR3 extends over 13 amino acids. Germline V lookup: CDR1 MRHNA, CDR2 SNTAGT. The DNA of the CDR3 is TGTGCCAGCAGCCCTAGCGGGGGTTACGAGCAGTACTTC. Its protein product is CASSPSGGYEQYF.